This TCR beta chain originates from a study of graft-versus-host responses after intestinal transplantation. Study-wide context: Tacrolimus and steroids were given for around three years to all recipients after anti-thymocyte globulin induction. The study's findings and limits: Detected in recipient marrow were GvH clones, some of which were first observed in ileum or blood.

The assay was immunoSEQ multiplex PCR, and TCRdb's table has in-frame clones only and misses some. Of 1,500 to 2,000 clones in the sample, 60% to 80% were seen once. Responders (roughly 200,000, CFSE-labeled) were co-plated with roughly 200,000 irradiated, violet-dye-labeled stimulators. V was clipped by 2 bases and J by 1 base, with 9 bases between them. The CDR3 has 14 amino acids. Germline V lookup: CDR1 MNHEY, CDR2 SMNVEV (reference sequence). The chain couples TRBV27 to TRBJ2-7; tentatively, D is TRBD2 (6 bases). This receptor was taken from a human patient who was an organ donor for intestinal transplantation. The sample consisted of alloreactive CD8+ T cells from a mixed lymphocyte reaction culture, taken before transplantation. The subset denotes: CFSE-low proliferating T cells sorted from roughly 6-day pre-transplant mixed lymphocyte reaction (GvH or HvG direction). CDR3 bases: TGTGCCAGCAGTTTAATCGGGGGATCCTACGAGCAGTACTTC. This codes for CASSLIGGSYEQYF.